This TCR beta chain was profiled in a study of blood T cells in healthy people across ages (dated by TCRdb to about 2015). General notes on the study: In model experiments, roughly one uniquely barcoded TCR beta cDNA molecule per two T cells was captured by template switching. Age-related changes in TCR beta repertoire diversity were measured in the study by deep sequencing normalized with unique cDNA molecular identifiers. Donors were grouped into four age groups: young (average about 15 years), middle-aged (39), aged (62) and long-lived (about 82). To avoid experimental bias, donors of different ages were distributed randomly across sequencing lanes. The study analyzed two additional independent replicas of 1 million unique cDNA reads from the same blood draw for two donors, one aged 18 to 30 and one aged 80 or older. The paper's findings and limits, for the study overall: Compared with the aged group, the long-lived group had more naive CD4+ T cells, fewer expanded clones and increased TCR diversity, a pattern suggesting age selection. Observed TCR beta diversity correlated strongly with the percentage of naive T cells measured by flow cytometry. Because the CMV infection status of the donors was unknown, age-related changes in expanded clonotypes may potentially have been confounded. Because profiling used bulk unsorted PBMCs, naive and antigen-experienced compartments could not be compared conclusively. Observed TCR beta diversity per million T cells fell roughly linearly with age, and a significant reduction was already apparent by age about 43. Estimates of total diversity based on one million sequenced T cells were regarded as lower bounds and as underestimates.

This clonotype was found a few times. Which antigen it targets is not known. No quality values exist for individual bases; no much larger clone is one base distant. The donors were roughly 39 Caucasian individuals from Russia, aged about 6 to 100 years, who were systemically healthy. Around 9.7 milliliters of peripheral blood were collected from each donor into EDTA-treated Vacutainer tubes. PBMCs were isolated by Ficoll-Paque density-gradient centrifugation, with at least 6 million obtained per sample. Total RNA, at least 5 micrograms per sample, was extracted from PBMCs with Trizol reagent. For every donor, an aliquot of PBMCs went through flow cytometry to measure the percentages of naive CD45RAhigh/CD27high T cells. Preparation of the library involved 5' RACE. The run used an Illumina HiSeq 2500. A second PCR of roughly 7 to 11 cycles was performed with a sample-barcoded 5' primer and a J-beta primer mix. Each TCR beta cDNA molecule received a unique molecular identifier from a template-switch 5' adaptor carrying 12 random nucleotides. Each sample yielded at least 3 million CDR3-containing paired-end reads. First-strand cDNA synthesis was performed from all RNA using the Mint cDNA synthesis kit, with priming by a TRBC-specific oligonucleotide. Following uracil-DNA glycosylase treatment, a first 18-cycle PCR with universal primers M1SS and BC2_uni_R was performed on all cDNA. Turning to the authors' computational methods: Normalization of each sample was performed by random selection of 1 million high-quality reads, each carrying a distinct molecular identifier. Reads sharing molecular identifiers were discarded rather than binned into consensus sequences. MiTCR, with a Q25 quality threshold and the strictest error-elimination algorithm, was used for CDR3 identification, clonotype clustering and error correction. A nonparametric unseen species model with Euler transformation was used to estimate lower-bound total TCR beta diversity. TCRdb reran the public reads through fastp at Q25 and MiXCR, keeping productive beta chains. Identical CDR3 proteins give one entry, which carries the most common genes and DNA. These V and J calls originate from TCRdb's pipeline instead of the authors' own analysis. Recorded for this sample are hundreds of thousands of distinct CDR3 sequences; more than 20% of them occurred a single time. The ten largest account for 3.6% of the sample.

The receptor was isolated from a man aged 70-80 years in good health. The source material was blood.

DNA sequence: TGTGCCAGCACCGAAAGAGGGTTCTCCTACGAGCAGTACTTC. Translated, this is CASTERGFSYEQYF. The chain is assembled from TRBV12-3 or TRBV12-4 and TRBJ2-7; a tentative D call is TRBD2 (5 bases match). The CDR3 covers 14 residues, taking in both the cysteine and the phenylalanine. Only the CDR3 part of the read is kept: 42 bases, read in frame from the first base. V loses 7 bases of germline sequence and J loses 0 bases, and the interval between the two ends is 13 bases.